This TCR beta chain was recovered during a study of CD8 T cells in ankylosing spondylitis. TCRdb used MiXCR to reprocess the 5' RACE reads, holding one entry per CDR3 protein. The data show about 200,000 distinct CDR3 sequences, with around 13% seen just once and 15% to 20% held by the top ten. Germline V gene data show CDR1 as DFQATT and CDR2 as SNEGSKA (reference sequence). Trimming removed 0 bases from V and 1 base from J, with 7 bases in between. The CDR3 runs 14 residues. The TCR comes from a male donor with ankylosing spondylitis or in good health (not recorded which). This sequence joins TRBV20-1 and TRBJ1-5; the D is unclear. The source material was blood, either unsorted or a sorted T cell fraction (not recorded which). The CDR3 loop reads CSARDPESNQPQHF. The CDR3 DNA is TGCAGTGCTAGAGATCCCGAGAGCAATCAGCCCCAGCATTTT.